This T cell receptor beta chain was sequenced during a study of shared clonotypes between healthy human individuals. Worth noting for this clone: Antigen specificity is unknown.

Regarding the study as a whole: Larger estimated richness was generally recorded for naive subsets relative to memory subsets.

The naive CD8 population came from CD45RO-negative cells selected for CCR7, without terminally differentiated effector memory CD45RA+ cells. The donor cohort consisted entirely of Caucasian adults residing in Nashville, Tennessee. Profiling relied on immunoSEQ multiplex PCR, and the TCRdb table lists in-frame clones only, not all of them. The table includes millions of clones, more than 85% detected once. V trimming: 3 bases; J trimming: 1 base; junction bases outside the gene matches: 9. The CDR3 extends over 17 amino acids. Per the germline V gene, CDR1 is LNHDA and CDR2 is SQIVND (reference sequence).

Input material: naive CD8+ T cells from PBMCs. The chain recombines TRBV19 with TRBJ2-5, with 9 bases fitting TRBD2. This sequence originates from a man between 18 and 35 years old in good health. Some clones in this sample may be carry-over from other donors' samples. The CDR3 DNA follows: TGTGCCAGTAGTATCCATACTAGCGGGCGGTGCCAAGAGACCCAGTACTTC. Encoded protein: CASSIHTSGRCQETQYF.